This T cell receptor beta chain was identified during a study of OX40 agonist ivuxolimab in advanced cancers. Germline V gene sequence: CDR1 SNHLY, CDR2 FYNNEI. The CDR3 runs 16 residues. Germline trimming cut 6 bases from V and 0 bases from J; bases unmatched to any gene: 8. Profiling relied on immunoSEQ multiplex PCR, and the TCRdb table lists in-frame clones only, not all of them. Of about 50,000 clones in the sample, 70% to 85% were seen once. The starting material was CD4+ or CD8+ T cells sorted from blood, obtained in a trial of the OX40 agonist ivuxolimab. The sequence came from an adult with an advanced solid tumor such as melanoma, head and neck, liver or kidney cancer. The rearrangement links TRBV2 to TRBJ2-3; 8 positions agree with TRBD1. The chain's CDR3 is CASRGLTGESTDTQYF. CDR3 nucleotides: TGTGCCAGCAGGGGACTGACAGGGGAAAGCACAGATACGCAGTATTTT.